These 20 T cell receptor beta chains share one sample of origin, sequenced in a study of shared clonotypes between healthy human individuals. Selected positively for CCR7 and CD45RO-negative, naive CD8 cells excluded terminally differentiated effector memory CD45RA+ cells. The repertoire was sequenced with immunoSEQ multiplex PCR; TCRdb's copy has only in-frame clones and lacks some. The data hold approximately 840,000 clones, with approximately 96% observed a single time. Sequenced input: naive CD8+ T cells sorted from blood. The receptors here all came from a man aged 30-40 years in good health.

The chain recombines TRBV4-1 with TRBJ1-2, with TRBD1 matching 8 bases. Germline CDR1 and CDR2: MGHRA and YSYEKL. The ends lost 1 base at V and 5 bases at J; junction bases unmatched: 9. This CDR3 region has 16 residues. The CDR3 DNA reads TGCGCCAGCAGCCAAGCTCCTCGGGACAGGTCTTATGGCTACACCTTC. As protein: CASSQAPRDRSYGYTF.

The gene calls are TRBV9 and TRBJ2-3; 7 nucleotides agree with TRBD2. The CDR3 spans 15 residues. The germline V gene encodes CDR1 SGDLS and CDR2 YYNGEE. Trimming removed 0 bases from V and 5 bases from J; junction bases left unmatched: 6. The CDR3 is CASSVDGRSVDTQYF. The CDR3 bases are TGTGCCAGCAGCGTAGACGGGAGGAGTGTAGATACGCAGTATTTT.

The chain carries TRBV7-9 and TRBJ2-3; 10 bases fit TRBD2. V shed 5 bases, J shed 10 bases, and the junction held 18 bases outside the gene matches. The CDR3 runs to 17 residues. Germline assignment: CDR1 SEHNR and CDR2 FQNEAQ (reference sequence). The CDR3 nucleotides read TGTGCCAGCAGCCCGGTAGCGGGAGGCCCTTCCTCGTCTGCGCAGTATTTT. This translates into CASSPVAGGPSSSAQYF.

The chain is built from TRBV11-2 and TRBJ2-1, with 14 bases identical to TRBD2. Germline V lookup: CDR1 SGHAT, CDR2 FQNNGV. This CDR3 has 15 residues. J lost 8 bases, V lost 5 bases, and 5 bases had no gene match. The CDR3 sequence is CASSGGLAGVHEQFF. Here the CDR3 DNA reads TGTGCCAGCAGCGGGGGACTAGCGGGAGTCCATGAGCAGTTCTTC.

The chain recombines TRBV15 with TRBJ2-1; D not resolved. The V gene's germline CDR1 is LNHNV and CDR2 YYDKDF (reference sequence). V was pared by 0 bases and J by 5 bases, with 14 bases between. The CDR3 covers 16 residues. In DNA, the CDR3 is TGTGCCACCAGCAGAGATCGGACCGAATATGACAATGAGCAGTTCTTC. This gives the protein CATSRDRTEYDNEQFF. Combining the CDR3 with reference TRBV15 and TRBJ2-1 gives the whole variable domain DAMVIQNPRYQVTQFGKPVTLSCSQTLNHNVMYWYQQKSSQAPKLLFHYYDKDFNNEADTPDNFQSRRPNTSFCFLDIRSPGLGDTAMYLCATSRDRTEYDNEQFFGPGTRLTVL.

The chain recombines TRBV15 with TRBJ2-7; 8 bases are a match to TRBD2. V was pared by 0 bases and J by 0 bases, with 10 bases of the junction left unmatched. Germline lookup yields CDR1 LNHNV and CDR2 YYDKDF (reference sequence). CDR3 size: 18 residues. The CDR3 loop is CATSRDRSGSLGSYEQYF. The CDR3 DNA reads TGTGCCACCAGCAGAGATCGGAGCGGGAGTCTAGGCTCCTACGAGCAGTACTTC. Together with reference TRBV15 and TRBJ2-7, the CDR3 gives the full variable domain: DAMVIQNPRYQVTQFGKPVTLSCSQTLNHNVMYWYQQKSSQAPKLLFHYYDKDFNNEADTPDNFQSRRPNTSFCFLDIRSPGLGDTAMYLCATSRDRSGSLGSYEQYFGPGTRLTVT.

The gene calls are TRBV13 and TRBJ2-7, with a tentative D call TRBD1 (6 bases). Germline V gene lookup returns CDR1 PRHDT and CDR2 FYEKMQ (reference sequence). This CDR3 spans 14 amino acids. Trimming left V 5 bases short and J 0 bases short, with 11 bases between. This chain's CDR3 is CASSNTGSSYEQYF. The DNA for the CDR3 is TGTGCCAGCAGCAATACAGGGAGCTCCTACGAGCAGTACTTC. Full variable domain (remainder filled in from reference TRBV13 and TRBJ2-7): AAGVIQSPRHLIKEKRETATLKCYPIPRHDTVYWYQQGPGQDPQFLISFYEKMQSDKGSIPDRFSAQQFSDYHSELNMSSLELGDSALYFCASSNTGSSYEQYFGPGTRLTVT.

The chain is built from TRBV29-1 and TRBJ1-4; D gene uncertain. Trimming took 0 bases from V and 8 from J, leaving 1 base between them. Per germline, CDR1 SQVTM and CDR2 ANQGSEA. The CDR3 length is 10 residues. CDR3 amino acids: CSVEEEKLFF. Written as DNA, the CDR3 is TGCAGCGTTGAAGAGGAAAAACTGTTTTTT.

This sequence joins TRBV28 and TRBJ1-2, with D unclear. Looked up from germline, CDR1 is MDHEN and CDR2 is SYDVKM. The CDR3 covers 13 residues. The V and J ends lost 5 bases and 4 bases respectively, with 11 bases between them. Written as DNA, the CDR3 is TGTGCCAGCAGTCTCTTTACGGGCTATGGCTACACCTTC. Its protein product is CASSLFTGYGYTF.

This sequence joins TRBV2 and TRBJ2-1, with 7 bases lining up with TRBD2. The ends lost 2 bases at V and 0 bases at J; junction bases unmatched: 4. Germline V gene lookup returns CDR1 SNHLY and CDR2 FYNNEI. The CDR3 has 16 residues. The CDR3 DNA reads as TGTGCCAGCAGTGAACCCCTAGCGGACTCCTACAATGAGCAGTTCTTC. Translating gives CASSEPLADSYNEQFF.

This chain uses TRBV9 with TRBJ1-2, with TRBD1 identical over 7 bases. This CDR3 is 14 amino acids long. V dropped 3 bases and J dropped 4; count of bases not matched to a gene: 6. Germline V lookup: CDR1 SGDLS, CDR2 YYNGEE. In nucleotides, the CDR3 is TGTGCCAGCAGCGATACAGGGGTAGGCTATGGCTACACCTTC. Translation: CASSDTGVGYGYTF. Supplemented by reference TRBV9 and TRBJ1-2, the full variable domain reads DSGVTQTPKHLITATGQRVTLRCSPRSGDLSVYWYQQSLDQGLQFLIQYYNGEERAKGNILERFSAQQFPDLHSELNLSSLELGDSALYFCASSDTGVGYGYTFGSGTRLTVV.

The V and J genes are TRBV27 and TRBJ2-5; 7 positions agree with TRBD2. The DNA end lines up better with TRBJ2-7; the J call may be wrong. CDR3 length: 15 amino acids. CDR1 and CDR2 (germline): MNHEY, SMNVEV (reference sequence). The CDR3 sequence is CASSFIAGPSYEQYF. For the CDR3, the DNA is TGTGCCAGCAGTTTCATAGCGGGTCCGTCCTACGAGCAGTACTTC.

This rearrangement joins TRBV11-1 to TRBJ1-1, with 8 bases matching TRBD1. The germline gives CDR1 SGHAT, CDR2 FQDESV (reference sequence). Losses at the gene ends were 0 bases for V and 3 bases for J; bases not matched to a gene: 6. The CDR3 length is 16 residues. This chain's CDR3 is CASSLARGQGDTEAFF. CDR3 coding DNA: TGTGCCAGCAGCTTAGCCCGCGGACAGGGTGACACTGAAGCTTTCTTT.

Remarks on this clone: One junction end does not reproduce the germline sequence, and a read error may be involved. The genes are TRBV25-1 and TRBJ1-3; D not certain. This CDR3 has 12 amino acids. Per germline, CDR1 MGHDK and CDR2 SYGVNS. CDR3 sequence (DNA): TGTGCCAGTAGTGGGCCTGGAAACACCATATATTTT. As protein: CASSGPGNTIYF.

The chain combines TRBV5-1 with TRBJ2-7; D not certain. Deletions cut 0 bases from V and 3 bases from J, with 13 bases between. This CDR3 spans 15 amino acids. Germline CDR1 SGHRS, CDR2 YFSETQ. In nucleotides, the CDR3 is TGCGCCAGCAGCTTGGATTCCCCGCCGCTCTACGAGCAGTACTTC. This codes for CASSLDSPPLYEQYF. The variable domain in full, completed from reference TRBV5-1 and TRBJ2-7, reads KAGVTQTPRYLIKTRGQQVTLSCSPISGHRSVSWYQQTPGQGLQFLFEYFSETQRNKGNFPGRFSGRQFSNSRSEMNVSTLELGDSALYLCASSLDSPPLYEQYFGPGTRLTVT.

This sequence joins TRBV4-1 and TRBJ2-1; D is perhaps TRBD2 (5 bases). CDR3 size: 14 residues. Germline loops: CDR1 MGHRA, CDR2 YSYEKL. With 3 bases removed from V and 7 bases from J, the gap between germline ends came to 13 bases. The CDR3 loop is CASSHTAEWNEQFF. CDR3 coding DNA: TGCGCCAGCAGCCACACAGCGGAGTGGAATGAGCAGTTCTTC.

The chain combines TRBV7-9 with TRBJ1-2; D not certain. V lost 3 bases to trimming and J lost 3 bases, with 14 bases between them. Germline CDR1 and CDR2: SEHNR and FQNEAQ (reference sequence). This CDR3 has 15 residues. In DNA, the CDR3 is TGTGCCAGCAGCTTCCCACTCGAAATCCACTATGGCTACACCTTC. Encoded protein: CASSFPLEIHYGYTF.

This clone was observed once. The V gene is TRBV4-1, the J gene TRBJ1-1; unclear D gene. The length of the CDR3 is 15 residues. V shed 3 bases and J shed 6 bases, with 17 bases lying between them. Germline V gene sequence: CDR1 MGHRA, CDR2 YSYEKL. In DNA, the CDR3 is TGCGCCAGCAGCCACGAGACTCAGTTTCGTCCTGAAGCTTTCTTT. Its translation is CASSHETQFRPEAFF.

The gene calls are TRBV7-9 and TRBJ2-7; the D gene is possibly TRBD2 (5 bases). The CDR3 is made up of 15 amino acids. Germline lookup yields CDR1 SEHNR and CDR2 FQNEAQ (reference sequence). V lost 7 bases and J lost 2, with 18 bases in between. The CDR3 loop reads CASTQDFSEAYEQYF. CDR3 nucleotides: TGTGCCAGCACCCAGGATTTTAGCGAGGCCTACGAGCAGTACTTC.

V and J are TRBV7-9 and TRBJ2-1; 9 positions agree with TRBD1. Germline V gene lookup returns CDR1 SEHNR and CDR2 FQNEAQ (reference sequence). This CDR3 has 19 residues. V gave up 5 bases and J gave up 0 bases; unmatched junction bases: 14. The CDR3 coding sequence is TGTGCCAGCAGCCAAATAGGACAGGGGCAACAGTCCTCCTACAATGAGCAGTTCTTC. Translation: CASSQIGQGQQSSYNEQFF.